The 5 T cell receptor beta chains below come from one sample, sequenced in a study of blood T cell repertoires in COVID-19. Assay: immunoSEQ multiplex PCR; the TCRdb copy retains only in-frame clones and omits some. The sample holds about 430,000 clones, more than 75% seen once. Sequencing was done on a sample of PBMCs or T cells enriched from blood (not recorded which). The receptors derive from a woman between 25 and 40 years old with acute COVID-19.

The rearrangement links TRBV6-1 to TRBJ1-5, with D possibly TRBD1 on 5 matching bases. Trimming shortened V by 2 bases and J by 7 bases, and 15 bases separated the two germline ends. From germline, CDR1 is MNHNS and CDR2 SASEGT. This CDR3 region has 15 residues. The CDR3 bases are TGTGCCAGCAGTGAATGGGGGGGACGGGGGCAGCCCCAGCATTTT. Amino acids: CASSEWGGRGQPQHF.

The CDR3 sequence is CASSFSGGSLDEQFF. The CDR3 DNA reads as TGTGCCAGCAGCTTTAGCGGGGGGTCTCTCGATGAGCAGTTCTTC. The chain has TRBV3-1 (or the pseudogene TRBV3-2) and TRBJ2-1, with TRBD2 identical over 10 bases. V was clipped by 5 bases and J by 8 bases; unmatched bases: 9. The CDR3 spans 15 residues. Per germline, CDR1 LGHDT and CDR2 YNNKEL (reference sequence).

The chain employs TRBV21-1 and TRBJ2-1; the D call TRBD2 from the table was never checked on the DNA. TRBV21-1 is noted as a pseudogene. The length of the CDR3 is 18 residues. In DNA form, the CDR3 reads TGTGCCAGCCAATGGACTAGCGGGGGCCCGAGCTCCTACAATGAGCAGTTCTTC. This sequence encodes CASQWTSGGPSSYNEQFF.

The chain employs TRBV30 and TRBJ1-1, with D perhaps matching TRBD1 (5 bases). Trimming pared 2 bases from V and 0 bases from J, leaving 25 bases between. The CDR3 length is 19 residues. CDR1 is GTSNPN, CDR2 SVGIG, per germline (reference sequence). CDR3 sequence: CAWSRPRRQTRPLNTEAFF. The CDR3 coding sequence is TGTGCCTGGAGTCGACCCCGAAGACAGACCCGTCCCCTGAACACTGAAGCTTTCTTT.

The rearrangement joins TRBV19 to TRBJ2-2; no reliable D call. The CDR3 has 15 amino acids. Trimming took 7 bases from V and 8 from J, leaving 20 bases between them. Germline V gene data show CDR1 as LNHDA and CDR2 as SQIVND (reference sequence). This CDR3 is CASIPERSTGGELFF. DNA for the CDR3: TGTGCCAGTATACCCGAGAGGAGTACCGGGGGGGAGCTGTTTTTT.